This passage covers 2 T cell receptor beta chains from one sample sequenced in a study of T cell changes during pregnancy in multiple sclerosis. The method was immunoSEQ multiplex PCR; TCRdb's version includes in-frame clones alone and lacks a portion of them. The sample includes approximately 58,000 clones, about 90% seen only once; the top ten take 0.16%. Sequences were derived from CD4+ T cells from peripheral blood mononuclear cells, sampled after pregnancy. The origin of the receptors is a female donor in good health, enrolled as a control in a pregnancy study.

The V gene is TRBV20-1, the J gene TRBJ2-1; TRBD1 is a possible D gene (7 bases). The V gene lost 8 bases and the J gene lost 6 bases, with 11 bases spanning the gap. Germline CDR1 DFQATT, CDR2 SNEGSKA (reference sequence). The length of the CDR3 is 11 residues. CDR3 sequence reads: CSIQGGNEQFF. DNA of the CDR3: TGCAGTATTCAGGGGGGCAATGAGCAGTTCTTC.

The chain is built from TRBV13 and TRBJ2-3; TRBD2 matches 8 bases. With V trimmed by 0 bases and J by 3 bases, 2 bases remained unmatched. Germline CDR1 reads PRHDT; CDR2 reads FYEKMQ (reference sequence). CDR3 length equals 15 residues. CDR3 amino acids: CASSLGGLETDTQYF. DNA for the CDR3: TGTGCCAGCAGCTTAGGGGGACTAGAAACAGATACGCAGTATTTT. Drawing the rest from reference TRBV13 and TRBJ2-3, the complete variable domain is AAGVIQSPRHLIKEKRETATLKCYPIPRHDTVYWYQQGPGQDPQFLISFYEKMQSDKGSIPDRFSAQQFSDYHSELNMSSLELGDSALYFCASSLGGLETDTQYFGPGTRLTVL.